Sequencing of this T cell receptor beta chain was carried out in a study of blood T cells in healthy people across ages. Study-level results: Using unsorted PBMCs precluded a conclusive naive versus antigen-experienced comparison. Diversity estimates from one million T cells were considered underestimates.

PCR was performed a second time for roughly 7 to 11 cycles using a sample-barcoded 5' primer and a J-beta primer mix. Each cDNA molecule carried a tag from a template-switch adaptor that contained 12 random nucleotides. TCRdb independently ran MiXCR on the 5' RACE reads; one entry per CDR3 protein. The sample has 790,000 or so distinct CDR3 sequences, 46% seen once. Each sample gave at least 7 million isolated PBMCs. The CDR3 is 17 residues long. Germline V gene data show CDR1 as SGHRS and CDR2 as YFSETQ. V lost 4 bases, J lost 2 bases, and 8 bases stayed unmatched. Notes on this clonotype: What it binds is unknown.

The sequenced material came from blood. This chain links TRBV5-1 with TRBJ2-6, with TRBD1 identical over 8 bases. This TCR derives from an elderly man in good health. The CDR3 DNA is TGCGCCAGCAGCCAGGGAGCAGGGGGCCCTGGGGCCAACGTCCTGACTTTC. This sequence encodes CASSQGAGGPGANVLTF.